The rows below give T cell receptor beta chains drawn from one sample of a study of shared clonotypes between healthy human individuals. The repertoire was sequenced with immunoSEQ multiplex PCR; TCRdb's copy has only in-frame clones and lacks some. This repertoire shows over a million clones, over 95% found once; its top ten account for 1.2%. The material sequenced was naive CD4+ T cells sorted from blood. These receptors were obtained from a man between 25 and 39 years old in good health. Each CDR3 is given with its conserved first and last residue. D genes are given only for firm matches. Clone size appears in some rows only: once, few, many, or a class for an expanded clone.

j_call | d_call | v_call | clone_size | cdr3_nt | cdr3_aa
TRBJ2-7 | - | TRBV4-2 | once | TGTGCCAGCAGCCAAGATAGTCGGGACACTGCCTACGAGCAGTACTTC | CASSQDSRDTAYEQYF
TRBJ2-4 | - | TRBV9 | - | TGTGCCAGCAGCGTAGACGGCAGTCCCCTAGCCAAAAACATTCAGTACTTC | CASSVDGSPLAKNIQYF
TRBJ2-5 | - | TRBV9 | - | TGTGCCAGCAGCCATGGGCAGGGACCATACCAAGAGACCCAGTACTTC | CASSHGQGPYQETQYF
TRBJ1-4 | - | TRBV28 | - | TGTGCCACCGAGATCCGGGGAGTAGAACTGTTTTTT | CATEIRGVELFF
TRBJ2-3 | - | TRBV7-3 | - | TGTGCCAGCGGTCGTGGCAGGACAAGCACAGATACGCAGTATTTT | CASGRGRTSTDTQYF
TRBJ2-3 | - | TRBV9 | few | TGTGCCAGCAGCGTATTCGGGGATACGCAGTATTTT | CASSVFGDTQYF
TRBJ1-3 | - | TRBV4-2 | - | TGTGCCAGCATGAAGACAGATGGAAACACCATATATTTT | CASMKTDGNTIYF
TRBJ2-5 | - | TRBV6-6 | - | TGTGCCAGCAGTTCAAGGACACCGGCGGAGACCCAGTACTTC | CASSSRTPAETQYF
TRBJ1-5 | - | TRBV7-6 | once | TGTGCCAGCAGCTTAGCGATGGACAGACCCCTGGGTGGGAGCAATCAGCCCCAGCATTTT | CASSLAMDRPLGGSNQPQHF
TRBJ1-5 | - | TRBV9 | - | TGTGCCAGCAGCCCCCGTCCGGGACAAAGTAGCAATCAGCCCCAGCATTTT | CASSPRPGQSSNQPQHF
TRBJ2-2 | - | TRBV7-2 | - | TGTGCCAGCAGCTTAACAGGGCTCTTAAACACCGGGGAGCTGTTTTTT | CASSLTGLLNTGELFF
TRBJ1-4 | TRBD1 | TRBV2 | - | TGTGCCAGCAGTGAAGGGTCAGGGGGTAATGAAAAACTGTTTTTT | CASSEGSGGNEKLFF
TRBJ1-5 | - | TRBV19 | - | TGTGCCAGTAGTATGTGGCGGGGGGCAGGGAGCAATCAGCCCCAGCATTTT | CASSMWRGAGSNQPQHF
TRBJ1-2 | - | TRBV5-1 | - | TGCGCCAGCAGCCAGGGGTACGGCTACACCTTC | CASSQGYGYTF
TRBJ1-2 | TRBD1 | TRBV6-6 | - | TGTGCCAGCAGTTACTCGGCGCCGGGACAGGGCTATGGCTACACCTTC | CASSYSAPGQGYGYTF
TRBJ2-2 | - | TRBV18 | - | TGTGCCAGCTCACCTGGGACAATAGACACCGGGGAGCTGTTTTTT | CASSPGTIDTGELFF
TRBJ2-1 | - | TRBV7-8 | few | TGTGCCAGCAGCTTAGCCCATCGTAGGGAGCAGTTCTTC | CASSLAHRREQFF
TRBJ2-3 | - | TRBV7-2 | - | TGTGCCAGCAGCTTACCGGGAACAGATACGCAGTATTTT | CASSLPGTDTQYF
TRBJ2-3 | - | TRBV6-1 | - | TGTGCCAGCAGTGAATGGAGGGCCCTCGGCACAGATACGCAGTATTTT | CASSEWRALGTDTQYF
TRBJ2-3 | - | TRBV7-2 | - | TGTGCCAGCAGCCCAAGAGTTTTCACAGATACGCAGTATTTT | CASSPRVFTDTQYF
TRBJ2-3 | - | TRBV9 | - | TGTGCCAGCAGCGCATTTCGGACGGTTGATTCGGATACGCAGTATTTT | CASSAFRTVDSDTQYF
TRBJ2-4 | TRBD1 | TRBV18 | - | TGTGCCAGCTCACCACGGGACAGGGTGACTAAAAACATTCAGTACTTC | CASSPRDRVTKNIQYF
TRBJ2-7 | TRBD2 | TRBV28 | - | TGTGCCAGCAGTTATCCGCTAGCGGGATTCTTCGAGCAGTACTTC | CASSYPLAGFFEQYF
TRBJ2-2 | - | TRBV5-1 | - | TGCGCCAGCAGCTTGGCGGGCCCCGGGGAGCTGTTTTTT | CASSLAGPGELFF
TRBJ2-7 | - | TRBV1 | - | TGCACCAGCAGCCAAGATGTGGGACTCCCAAACTTGCGCGAGCAGTACTTC | CTSSQDVGLPNLREQYF
TRBJ2-7 | - | TRBV9 | - | TGTGCCAGCAGCGCCCGATCGGACGGCCACTACGAGCAGTACTTC | CASSARSDGHYEQYF
TRBJ2-1 | - | TRBV11-2 | - | TGTGCCAGCAGCCGCTCAATAGGCGGGACGAGCTCCTACAATGAGCAGTTCTTC | CASSRSIGGTSSYNEQFF
TRBJ1-1 | - | TRBV18 | - | TGTGCCAGCTCACCACCGAGCGGGCGAAGCACTGAAGCTTTCTTT | CASSPPSGRSTEAFF
TRBJ2-7 | TRBD1 | TRBV11-3 | - | TGTGCCAGCAGTCATGGACAGGGAGGTTCCTACGAGCAGTACTTC | CASSHGQGGSYEQYF
TRBJ2-7 | - | TRBV5-4 | - | TGTGCCAGCAGCCAAAATTCGGGACCCTACAACTACGAGCAGTACTTC | CASSQNSGPYNYEQYF
TRBJ1-2 | TRBD1 | TRBV7-9 | - | TGTGCCAGCACAAGGACAGGTGTTTGGTATGGCTACACCTTC | CASTRTGVWYGYTF
TRBJ2-5 | - | TRBV9 | - | TGTGCCAGCAGCGTGTCCCCCCGGGAGACCCAGTACTTC | CASSVSPRETQYF
TRBJ2-1 | TRBD1 | TRBV27 | - | TGTGCCAGCAGTTTAACCCGTCCCGGGACAGGGGTTTGGCAGTTCTTC | CASSLTRPGTGVWQFF
TRBJ2-3 | - | TRBV5-4 | - | TGTGCCAGCAGCGAGGGAGCGGCAGGGGCAGATACGCAGTATTTT | CASSEGAAGADTQYF
TRBJ1-5 | - | TRBV28 | - | TGTGCCAGCAGTTTACAGCTTCTGGGCCAGCCCCAGCATTTT | CASSLQLLGQPQHF
TRBJ2-7 | - | TRBV18 | once | TGTGCCAGCTCAGCCGGGACGTCTAGCGAGCAGTACTTC | CASSAGTSSEQYF
TRBJ2-3 | - | TRBV11-2 | - | TGTGCCAGCAGCTTTTCTTACTCCGCAGATACGCAGTATTTT | CASSFSYSADTQYF